Listed below are T cell receptor beta chains from one sample, sequenced in a study of T cell changes during pregnancy in multiple sclerosis. Sequenced by immunoSEQ multiplex PCR; TCRdb stores in-frame clones only, minus some. Among 55,000 to 80,000 clones listed, 85% to 95% were seen once. The sample consisted of CD8+ T cells from peripheral blood mononuclear cells, taken in the second trimester of pregnancy. The receptors were gathered from a female donor with multiple sclerosis, enrolled in a pregnancy study. Both conserved end residues are part of each CDR3. The D gene is left open where the match is weak. Expanded clones are given a class, and other clones once, few, many or no size at all.

d_gene	v_gene	abundance	j_gene	CDR3aa	CDR3nt
TRBD2	TRBV27	NA	TRBJ2-1	CASSLSLAGEHEQFF	TGTGCCAGCAGTTTATCCCTAGCGGGAGAACATGAGCAGTTCTTC
NA	TRBV27	NA	TRBJ2-7	CASSLFGGSYEQYF	TGTGCCAGCAGTTTATTTGGTGGCAGCTACGAGCAGTACTTC
NA	TRBV6-5	once	TRBJ2-1	CASSYSGANEQFF	TGTGCCAGCAGTTACTCTGGGGCCAATGAGCAGTTCTTC
TRBD2	TRBV6-1	NA	TRBJ2-3	CASSEAMGGLAGRMDTQYF	TGTGCCAGCAGTGAAGCAATGGGGGGACTAGCGGGACGAATGGATACGCAGTATTTT
NA	TRBV4-2	medium-sized	TRBJ2-1	CASSQGTGEYNEQFF	TGTGCCAGCAGCCAAGGGACGGGAGAGTACAATGAGCAGTTCTTC
TRBD2	TRBV28	NA	TRBJ2-7	CASIAGGPHEQYF	TGTGCCAGCATTGCGGGAGGGCCCCACGAGCAGTACTTC
NA	TRBV4-1	NA	TRBJ1-1	CASSQVSSYTEAFF	TGCGCCAGCAGCCAAGTCTCCAGTTATACTGAAGCTTTCTTT
NA	TRBV6-4	few	TRBJ2-6	CASSDSGGSGANVLTF	TGTGCCAGCAGTGACTCAGGGGGCTCTGGGGCCAACGTCCTGACTTTC
NA	TRBV14	NA	TRBJ2-7	CASSQVGSSYEQYF	TGTGCCAGCAGCCAAGTGGGCAGTTCCTACGAGCAGTACTTC
NA	TRBV6-1	NA	TRBJ2-3	CASSEESRERGTDTQYF	TGTGCCAGCAGTGAAGAATCGAGGGAGCGGGGCACAGATACGCAGTATTTT
NA	TRBV2	NA	TRBJ2-7	CASTQGPHEQYF	TGTGCCAGCACCCAGGGGCCCCACGAGCAGTACTTC
NA	TRBV10-1	NA	TRBJ2-5	CASSESLDALTQYF	TGCGCCAGCAGTGAGTCGCTAGACGCTTTGACCCAGTACTTC
NA	TRBV6-5	few	TRBJ1-1	CASSYYPSTEAFF	TGTGCCAGCAGTTACTACCCCAGTACTGAAGCTTTCTTT
NA	TRBV27	NA	TRBJ2-1	CASSLSAINEQFF	TGTGCCAGCAGTTTATCGGCAATCAATGAGCAGTTCTTC
TRBD2	TRBV5-4	NA	TRBJ2-2	CASSPGLAATGELFF	TGTGCCAGCAGCCCCGGACTAGCGGCCACCGGGGAGCTGTTTTTT
TRBD1	TRBV28	NA	TRBJ2-2	CASSRQGPGELFF	TGTGCCAGCAGTCGACAGGGTCCCGGGGAGCTGTTTTTT
NA	TRBV27	NA	TRBJ1-1	CASSLRENTEAFF	TGTGCCAGCAGTCTCCGGGAGAACACTGAAGCTTTCTTT
NA	TRBV5-1	NA	TRBJ2-6	CASSLVVGAAGANVLTF	TGCGCCAGCAGCTTGGTTGTGGGGGCCGCCGGGGCCAACGTCCTGACTTTC
NA	TRBV27	NA	TRBJ2-1	CASSLGMSEQFF	TGTGCCAGCAGTTTAGGTATGAGTGAGCAGTTCTTC
TRBD2	TRBV19	once	TRBJ2-5	CASSQGLAGQETQYF	TGTGCCAGTAGTCAGGGGCTAGCGGGCCAAGAGACCCAGTACTTC
TRBD1	TRBV5-8	NA	TRBJ1-1	CASSWTTGVDTEAFF	TGTGCCAGCAGCTGGACTACAGGGGTGGACACTGAAGCTTTCTTT
TRBD1	TRBV4-1	NA	TRBJ2-5	CASSQTGQGNETQYF	TGCGCCAGCAGCCAGACGGGACAGGGGAACGAGACCCAGTACTTC
NA	TRBV30	NA	TRBJ2-7	CAWSVHAYEQYF	TGTGCCTGGAGTGTACATGCCTACGAGCAGTACTTC
NA	TRBV7-6	few	TRBJ1-1	CASSRDGGNTEAFF	TGTGCCAGCAGCCGGGACGGGGGGAACACTGAAGCTTTCTTT
NA	TRBV27	NA	TRBJ1-1	CASSSVGGNTEAFF	TGTGCCAGCAGTTCAGTAGGCGGGAACACTGAAGCTTTCTTT
TRBD2	TRBV4-1	NA	TRBJ2-7	CASSPTSGRTHEQYF	TGCGCCAGCAGCCCGACTAGCGGGAGAACCCACGAGCAGTACTTC
TRBD1	TRBV7-9	NA	TRBJ2-5	CASSSPLTGANRETQYF	TGTGCCAGCAGCTCACCTCTGACAGGGGCCAATCGAGAGACCCAGTACTTC
NA	TRBV11-2	NA	TRBJ1-4	CASSLVVSEKLFF	TGTGCCAGCAGCTTAGTCGTCAGTGAAAAACTGTTTTTT
NA	TRBV27	NA	TRBJ1-2	CASSFSGQSYGYTF	TGTGCCAGCAGTTTCTCGGGACAATCCTATGGCTACACCTTC
NA	TRBV6-1	NA	TRBJ2-1	CASSESGVQNNEQFF	TGTGCCAGCAGTGAATCGGGAGTTCAGAACAATGAGCAGTTCTTC
NA	TRBV5-6	NA	TRBJ2-3	CASSIERERADTQYF	TGTGCCAGCAGCATAGAGAGAGAGCGGGCAGATACGCAGTATTTT
TRBD1	TRBV5-1	NA	TRBJ2-7	CASSLGQGTLGYEQYF	TGCGCCAGCAGCTTGGGACAGGGAACGCTCGGGTACGAGCAGTACTTC
NA	TRBV16	NA	TRBJ1-5	CASSQFQGNQPQHF	TGTGCCAGCAGCCAATTTCAGGGGAATCAGCCCCAGCATTTT
NA	TRBV7-8	NA	TRBJ2-7	CASSSYYEQYF	TGTGCCAGCAGCTCTTACTACGAGCAGTACTTC
TRBD1	TRBV6-5	NA	TRBJ2-3	CASSYSRTGGLDTQYF	TGTGCCAGCAGTTATTCCCGGACAGGGGGCTTGGATACGCAGTATTTT
NA	TRBV7-9	NA	TRBJ2-7	CASSPATGQAYEQYF	TGTGCCAGCAGCCCAGCTACAGGACAAGCCTACGAGCAGTACTTC
NA	TRBV5-4	NA	TRBJ2-7	CASSLTFRGGYEQYF	TGTGCCAGCAGCTTGACTTTCAGGGGAGGGTACGAGCAGTACTTC
NA	TRBV4-2	NA	TRBJ1-5	CASSQDRAGFSNQPQHF	TGTGCCAGCAGCCAAGATCGGGCAGGGTTTAGCAATCAGCCCCAGCATTTT
TRBD1	TRBV19	NA	TRBJ1-1	CASSPGTGNTEAFF	TGTGCCAGTAGTCCCGGGACAGGGAACACTGAAGCTTTCTTT
TRBD1	TRBV5-1	NA	TRBJ1-2	CASSLEGAYGYTF	TGCGCCAGCAGCTTGGAGGGGGCCTATGGCTACACCTTC
NA	TRBV5-1	NA	TRBJ1-1	CASSTGSEAFF	TGCGCCAGCAGCACCGGGTCTGAAGCTTTCTTT
NA	TRBV7-9	once	TRBJ1-2	CASRGGDGANYGYTF	TGTGCCAGCAGGGGGGGAGACGGGGCGAACTATGGCTACACCTTC
TRBD2	TRBV27	NA	TRBJ2-7	CASRGTSGSIYEQYF	TGTGCCAGCAGGGGGACTAGCGGGAGCATATACGAGCAGTACTTC
NA	TRBV27	NA	TRBJ2-1	CASSFSLAHSYNEQFF	TGTGCCAGCAGTTTTTCCCTAGCCCACTCCTACAATGAGCAGTTCTTC
TRBD1	TRBV5-6	few	TRBJ2-7	CASSQDRGGEQYF	TGTGCCAGCAGCCAAGACAGGGGAGGCGAGCAGTACTTC